This T cell receptor beta chain was sequenced during a study of blood T cells in healthy people across ages. Study details: About one barcoded beta molecule per two T cells came from capture by template switching.

Germline V gives CDR1 SEHNR, CDR2 FQNEAQ (reference sequence). The CDR3 has 18 amino acids. Sample-barcoded 5' priming and a J-beta primer mix drove a second PCR of about 6 to 12 cycles. TCRdb ran MiXCR on the 5' RACE reads and lists one entry per CDR3 protein. The sample has some 780,000 distinct CDR3 sequences, more than 50% seen once; the top ten hold roughly 26%. A remark on this clonotype: At one boundary the junction diverges from the germline segment, which might be a read error.

The receptor was isolated from a man in his forties in good health. The sample was blood. The J gene is TRBJ2-5, the V gene TRBV7-9; 11 bases match TRBD2. In DNA, the CDR3 is TGTGCCAGCAGCCATCTAGCGGGGGGCCGAATAGGACAAGAGACTCAGTACTTC. This codes for CASSHLAGGRIGQETQYF.